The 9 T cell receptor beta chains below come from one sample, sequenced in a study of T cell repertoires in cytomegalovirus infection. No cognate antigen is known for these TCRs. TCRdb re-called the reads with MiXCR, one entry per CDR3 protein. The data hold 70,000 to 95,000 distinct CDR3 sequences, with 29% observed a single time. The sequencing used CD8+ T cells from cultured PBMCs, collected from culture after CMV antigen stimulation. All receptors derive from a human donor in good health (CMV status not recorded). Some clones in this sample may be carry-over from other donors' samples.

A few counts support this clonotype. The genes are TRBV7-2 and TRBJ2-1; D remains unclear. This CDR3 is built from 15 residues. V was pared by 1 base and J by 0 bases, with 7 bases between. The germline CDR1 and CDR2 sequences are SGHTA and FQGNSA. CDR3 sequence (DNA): TGTGCCAGCAGCTTAGACTTCAGCTCCTACAATGAGCAGTTCTTC. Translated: CASSLDFSSYNEQFF.

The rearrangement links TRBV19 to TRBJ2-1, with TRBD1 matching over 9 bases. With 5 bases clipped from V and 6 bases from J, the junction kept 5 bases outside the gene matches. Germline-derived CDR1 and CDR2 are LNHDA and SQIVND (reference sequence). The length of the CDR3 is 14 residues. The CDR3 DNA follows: TGTGCCAGTAGTCCCGGGACAGGGCGCAATGAGCAGTTCTTC. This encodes CASSPGTGRNEQFF. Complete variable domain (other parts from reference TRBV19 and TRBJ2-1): DGGITQSPKYLFRKEGQNVTLSCEQNLNHDAMYWYRQDPGQGLRLIYYSQIVNDFQKGDIAEGYSVSREKKESFPLTVTSAQKNPTAFYLCASSPGTGRNEQFFGPGTRLTVL.

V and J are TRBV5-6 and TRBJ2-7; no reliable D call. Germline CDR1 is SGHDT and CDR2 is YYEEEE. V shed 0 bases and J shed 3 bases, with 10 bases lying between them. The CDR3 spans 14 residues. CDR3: CASSLGTSYYEQYF. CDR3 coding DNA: TGTGCCAGCAGCTTGGGGACCTCTTACTACGAGCAGTACTTC.

In nucleotides, the CDR3 is TGTGCCAGCAGTTACTCGGACGGGCCCGGTGGCAAAAACATTCAGTACTTC. This codes for CASSYSDGPGGKNIQYF. This rearrangement joins TRBV6-6 to TRBJ2-4; the D is unclear. This CDR3 spans 17 amino acids. Germline lookup yields CDR1 MNHNY and CDR2 SVGAGI (reference sequence). Trimming pared 0 bases from V and 3 bases from J, leaving 15 bases between.

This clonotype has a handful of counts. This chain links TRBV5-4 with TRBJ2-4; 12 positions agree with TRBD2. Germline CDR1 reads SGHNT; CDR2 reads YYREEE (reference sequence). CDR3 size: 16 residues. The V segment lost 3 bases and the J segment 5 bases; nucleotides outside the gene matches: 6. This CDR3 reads CASSYASGGAENIQYF. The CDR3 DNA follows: TGTGCCAGCAGCTACGCTAGCGGGGGGGCAGAAAACATTCAGTACTTC. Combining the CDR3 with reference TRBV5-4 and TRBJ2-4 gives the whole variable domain ETGVTQSPTHLIKTRGQQVTLRCSSQSGHNTVSWYQQALGQGPQFIFQYYREEENGRGNFPPRFSGLQFPNYSSELNVNALELDDSALYLCASSYASGGAENIQYFGAGTRLSVL.

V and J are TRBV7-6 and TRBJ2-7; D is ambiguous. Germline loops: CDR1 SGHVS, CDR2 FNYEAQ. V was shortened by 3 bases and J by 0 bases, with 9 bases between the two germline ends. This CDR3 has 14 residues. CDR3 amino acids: CASSLLGDSYEQYF. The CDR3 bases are TGTGCCAGCAGCTTGTTAGGTGACTCCTACGAGCAGTACTTC.

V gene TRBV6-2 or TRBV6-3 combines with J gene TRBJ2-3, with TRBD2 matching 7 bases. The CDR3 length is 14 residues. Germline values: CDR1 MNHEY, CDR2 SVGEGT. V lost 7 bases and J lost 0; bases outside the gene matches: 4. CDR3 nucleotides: TGTGCCAGCACCTCTAGCGGTAGCACAGATACGCAGTATTTT. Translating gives CASTSSGSTDTQYF.

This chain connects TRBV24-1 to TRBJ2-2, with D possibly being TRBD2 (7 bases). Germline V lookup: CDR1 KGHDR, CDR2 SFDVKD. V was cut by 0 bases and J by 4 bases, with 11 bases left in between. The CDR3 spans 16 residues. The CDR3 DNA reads TGTGCCACCAGTGATTTGTGGGGGGGCCGCACCGGGGAGCTGTTTTTT. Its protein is CATSDLWGGRTGELFF.

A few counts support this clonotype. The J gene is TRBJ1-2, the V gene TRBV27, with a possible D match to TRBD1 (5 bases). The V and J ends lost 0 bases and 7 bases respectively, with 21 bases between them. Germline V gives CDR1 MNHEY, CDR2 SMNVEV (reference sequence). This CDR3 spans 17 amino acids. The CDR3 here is CASSLSPGGTLLGGYTF. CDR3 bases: TGTGCCAGCAGTTTATCGCCGGGGGGGACCCTTTTGGGTGGCTACACCTTC.